This paragraph covers one T cell receptor (beta chain) sequence. The table came from immunoSEQ multiplex PCR; TCRdb's copy has only in-frame clones and leaves some out. Of about 94,000 clones listed, roughly 94% are singletons. V was cut by 1 base and J by 0 bases, with 7 bases left in between. This CDR3 has 14 residues. Per the germline V gene, CDR1 is SGHAT and CDR2 is FQNNGV. This sample is part of a study of T cell changes during pregnancy in multiple sclerosis. This sequence originates from a female donor with multiple sclerosis, enrolled in a pregnancy study. The sample consisted of peripheral blood, taken in the third trimester of pregnancy. The chain uses TRBV11-2 and TRBJ2-7; D unresolved. The CDR3 DNA sequence: TGTGCCAGCAGCTTAGCCCTTTTCTCCTACGAGCAGTACTTC. Its translation is CASSLALFSYEQYF.